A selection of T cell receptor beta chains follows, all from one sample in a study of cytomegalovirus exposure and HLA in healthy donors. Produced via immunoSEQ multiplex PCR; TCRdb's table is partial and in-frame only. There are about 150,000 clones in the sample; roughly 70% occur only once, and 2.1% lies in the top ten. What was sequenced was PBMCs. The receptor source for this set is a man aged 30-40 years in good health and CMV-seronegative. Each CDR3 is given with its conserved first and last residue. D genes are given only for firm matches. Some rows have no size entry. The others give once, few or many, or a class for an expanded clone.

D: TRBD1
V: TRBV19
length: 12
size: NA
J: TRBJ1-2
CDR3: CASRTGLDGYTF
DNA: TGTGCCAGTAGGACAGGGTTAGATGGCTACACCTTC

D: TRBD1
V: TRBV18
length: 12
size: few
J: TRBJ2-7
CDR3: CASSDRLGEQYF
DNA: TGTGCCAGCTCGGACAGGTTAGGCGAGCAGTACTTC

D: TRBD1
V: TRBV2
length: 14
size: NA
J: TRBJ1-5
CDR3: CASSLDRSNQPQHF
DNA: TGTGCCAGCAGCCTGGACAGGAGCAATCAGCCCCAGCATTTT

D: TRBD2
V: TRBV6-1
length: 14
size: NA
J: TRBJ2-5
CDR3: CASKLAGKQETQYF
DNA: TGTGCCAGCAAGCTAGCGGGGAAACAAGAGACCCAGTACTTC

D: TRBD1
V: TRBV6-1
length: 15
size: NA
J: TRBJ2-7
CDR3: CASRLGQGASYEQYF
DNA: TGTGCCAGCAGATTAGGACAGGGGGCATCCTACGAGCAGTACTTC

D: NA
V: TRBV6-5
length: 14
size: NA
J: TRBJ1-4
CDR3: CAPRPGTPNEKLFF
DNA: TGTGCCCCCAGACCCGGGACACCCAATGAAAAACTGTTTTTT

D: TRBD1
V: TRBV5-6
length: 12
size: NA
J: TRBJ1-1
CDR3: CASSLGQTEAFF
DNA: TGTGCCAGCAGCCTGGGACAGACTGAAGCTTTCTTT

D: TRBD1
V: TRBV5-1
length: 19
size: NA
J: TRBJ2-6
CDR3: CASSLTGTVFLPGANVLTF
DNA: TGCGCCAGCAGCTTGACGGGGACAGTCTTTTTGCCTGGGGCCAACGTCCTGACTTTC

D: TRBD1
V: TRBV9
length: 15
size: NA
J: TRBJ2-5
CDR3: CASSVARTGEETQYF
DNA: TGTGCCAGCAGCGTAGCCCGGACAGGGGAAGAGACCCAGTACTTC

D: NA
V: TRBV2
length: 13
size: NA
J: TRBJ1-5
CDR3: CASRGGSNQPRHF
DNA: TGTGCCAGCAGGGGGGGGAGCAATCAGCCCCGGCATTTT

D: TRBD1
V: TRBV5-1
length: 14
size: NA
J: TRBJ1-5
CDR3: CASSLGQGSQPQHF
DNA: TGCGCCAGCAGCTTGGGACAGGGTTCTCAGCCCCAGCATTTT

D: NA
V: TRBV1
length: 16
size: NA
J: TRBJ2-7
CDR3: CTSSQVSGGSSYEQYF
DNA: TGCACCAGCAGCCAAGTTAGCGGGGGCAGCTCCTACGAGCAGTACTTC

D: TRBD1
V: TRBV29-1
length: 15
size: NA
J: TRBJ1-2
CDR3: CSVEDPRGLSYGYTF
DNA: TGCAGCGTTGAAGATCCCAGGGGGCTCAGCTATGGCTACACCTTC

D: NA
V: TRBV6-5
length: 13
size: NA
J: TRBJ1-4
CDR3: CASSPKGNEKLFF
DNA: TGTGCCAGCAGTCCAAAGGGGAATGAAAAACTGTTTTTT

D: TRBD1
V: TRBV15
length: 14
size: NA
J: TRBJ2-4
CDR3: CATSRGGQGDIQYF
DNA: TGTGCCACCAGCAGAGGGGGACAGGGGGACATTCAGTACTTC

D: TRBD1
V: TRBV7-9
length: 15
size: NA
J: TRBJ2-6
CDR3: CASRLTGVGANVLTF
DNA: TGTGCCAGCAGACTCACAGGGGTTGGGGCCAACGTCCTGACTTTC

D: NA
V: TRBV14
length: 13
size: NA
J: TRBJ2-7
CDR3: CASSQDEGSEQYF
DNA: TGTGCCAGCAGCCAAGATGAGGGTTCCGAGCAGTACTTC

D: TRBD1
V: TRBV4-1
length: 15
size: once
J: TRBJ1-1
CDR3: CASSQEQGPGVEAFF
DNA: TGCGCCAGCAGCCAAGAACAGGGGCCCGGTGTAGAAGCTTTCTTT

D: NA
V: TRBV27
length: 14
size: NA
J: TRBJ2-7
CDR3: CASSLRNRAQEQYF
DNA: TGTGCCAGCAGTTTGAGAAACAGGGCTCAGGAGCAGTACTTC

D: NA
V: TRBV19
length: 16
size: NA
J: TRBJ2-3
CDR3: CASSIGWGPSTDTQYF
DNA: TGTGCCAGTAGTATAGGTTGGGGGCCAAGCACAGATACGCAGTATTTT

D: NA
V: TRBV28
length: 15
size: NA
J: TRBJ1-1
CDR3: CASSLVVGRGTEAFF
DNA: TGTGCCAGCAGTTTGGTGGTTGGCCGAGGGACTGAAGCTTTCTTT

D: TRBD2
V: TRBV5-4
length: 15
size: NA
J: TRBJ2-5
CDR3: CASSSRLAGGETQYF
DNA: TGTGCCAGCAGCTCCAGACTAGCGGGGGGAGAGACCCAGTACTTC

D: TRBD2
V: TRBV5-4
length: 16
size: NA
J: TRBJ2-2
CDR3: CASSQRLAGNTGELFF
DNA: TGTGCCAGCAGCCAACGACTAGCGGGTAACACCGGGGAGCTGTTTTTT

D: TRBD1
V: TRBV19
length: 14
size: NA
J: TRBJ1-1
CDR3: CASSPGTGGTEAFF
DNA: TGTGCCAGTAGCCCCGGGACAGGGGGTACTGAAGCTTTCTTT

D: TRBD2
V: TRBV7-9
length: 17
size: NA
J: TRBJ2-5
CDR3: CASSLAWSSGGQETQYF
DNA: TGTGCCAGCAGCTTAGCGTGGTCTAGCGGGGGGCAAGAGACCCAGTACTTC

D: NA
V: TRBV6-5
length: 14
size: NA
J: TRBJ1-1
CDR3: CASSYSRGGTEAFF
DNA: TGTGCCAGCAGTTACTCGCGGGGGGGCACTGAAGCTTTCTTT

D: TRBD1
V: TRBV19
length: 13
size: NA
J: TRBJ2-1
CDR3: CASRRQGEDEQFF
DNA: TGTGCCAGTAGGAGACAGGGTGAGGATGAGCAGTTCTTC

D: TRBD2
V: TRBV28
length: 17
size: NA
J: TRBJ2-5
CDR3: CASSLGTSGRYQETQYF
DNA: TGTGCCAGCAGTTTGGGGACTAGCGGGAGATACCAAGAGACCCAGTACTTC

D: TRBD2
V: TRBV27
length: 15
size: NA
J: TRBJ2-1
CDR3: CASSPSGGGYNEQFF
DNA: TGTGCCAGCAGCCCTAGCGGGGGGGGTTACAATGAGCAGTTCTTC

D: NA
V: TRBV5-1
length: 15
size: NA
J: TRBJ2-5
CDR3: CASSLATHPQETQYF
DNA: TGCGCCAGCAGCTTGGCTACTCACCCCCAAGAGACCCAGTACTTC

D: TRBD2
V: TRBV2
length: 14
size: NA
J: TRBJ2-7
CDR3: CARGSGGAGGEQYF
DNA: TGTGCCAGGGGTAGCGGGGGGGCCGGAGGCGAGCAGTACTTC

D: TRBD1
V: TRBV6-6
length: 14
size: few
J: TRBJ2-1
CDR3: CASVQGATYNEQFF
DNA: TGTGCCAGCGTACAGGGGGCCACCTACAATGAGCAGTTCTTC

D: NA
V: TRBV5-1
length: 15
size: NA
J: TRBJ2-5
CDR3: CASSNPSGQQETQYF
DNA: TGCGCCAGCAGCAACCCCAGTGGGCAACAAGAGACCCAGTACTTC

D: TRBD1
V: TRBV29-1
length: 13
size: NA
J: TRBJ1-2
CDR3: CSVADRANYGYTF
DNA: TGCAGCGTCGCCGACAGGGCTAACTATGGCTACACCTTC

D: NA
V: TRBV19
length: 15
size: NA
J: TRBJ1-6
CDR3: CASSIGETGISPLHF
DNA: TGTGCCAGTAGTATAGGAGAGACAGGAATTTCACCCCTCCACTTT

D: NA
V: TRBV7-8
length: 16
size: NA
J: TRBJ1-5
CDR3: CASSASSWRGGQPQHF
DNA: TGTGCCAGCAGCGCATCTTCCTGGAGGGGGGGTCAGCCCCAGCATTTT

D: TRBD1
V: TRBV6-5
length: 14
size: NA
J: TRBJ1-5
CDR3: CASRGQGSNQPQHF
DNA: TGTGCCAGCAGGGGACAGGGAAGCAATCAGCCCCAGCATTTT